This T cell receptor (beta chain) was recorded in a study of blood T cell repertoires in COVID-19. Study in general: Samples of COVID-19 (acute and convalescent) were obtained from the United States, Italy and Spain. From T cells, B-cell-depleted T cells, or PBMCs came the material, which was cDNA or gDNA.

CDR3 length equals 14 residues. Trimming shortened V by 6 bases and J by 7 bases, and 18 bases separated the two germline ends. CDR1 and CDR2 from the germline V gene are MDHEN and SYDVKM. Under the authors' procedure: Amplification with reference gene primers provided the estimates of nucleated cell counts. Sequenced by immunoSEQ multiplex PCR; TCRdb stores in-frame clones only, minus some. D and trimming were read from the DNA, whereas the V and J calls and clone size are those reported in that table. The data hold 55,000 to 80,000 clones, with 81% observed a single time. Material for sequencing was peripheral blood. The genes are TRBV28 and TRBJ1-1, with D perhaps TRBD1 (5 bases). This receptor was identified in a woman between 65 and 79 years old with acute or convalescent COVID-19. The CDR3 nucleotides read TGTGCCAGCAGCGTCTCAGGTGGGGCGGATGAAGCTTTCTTT. The encoded protein is CASSVSGGADEAFF.